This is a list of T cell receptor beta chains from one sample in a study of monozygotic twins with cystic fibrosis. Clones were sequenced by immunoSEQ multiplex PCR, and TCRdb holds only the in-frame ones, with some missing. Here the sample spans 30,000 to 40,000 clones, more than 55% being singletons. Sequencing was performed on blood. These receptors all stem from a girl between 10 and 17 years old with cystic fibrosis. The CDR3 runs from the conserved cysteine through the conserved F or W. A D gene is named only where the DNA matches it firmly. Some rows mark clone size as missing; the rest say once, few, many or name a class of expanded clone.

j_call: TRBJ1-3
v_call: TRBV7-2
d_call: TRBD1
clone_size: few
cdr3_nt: TGTGCCAGCAGCAAGCGGAGGGGACAGAGCTCTGGAAACACCATATATTTT
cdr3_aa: CASSKRRGQSSGNTIYF

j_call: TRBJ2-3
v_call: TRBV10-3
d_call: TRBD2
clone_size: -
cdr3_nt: TGTGCCATCAGTGAGTCGGCTAGCGGGAGGGCCGTGAAAACAGATACGCAGTATTTT
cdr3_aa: CAISESASGRAVKTDTQYF

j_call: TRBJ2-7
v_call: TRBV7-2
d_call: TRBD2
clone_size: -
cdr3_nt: TGTGCCAGCAGCCGCCGGGCGGGAGACGAGCAGTACTTC
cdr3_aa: CASSRRAGDEQYF

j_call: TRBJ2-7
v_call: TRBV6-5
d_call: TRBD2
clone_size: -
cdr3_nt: TGTGCCAGCAGTACAAGACTAGCGGGAGTCTACGAGCAGTACTTC
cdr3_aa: CASSTRLAGVYEQYF

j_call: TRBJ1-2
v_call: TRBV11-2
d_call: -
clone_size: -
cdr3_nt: TGTGCCAGCAGCTCGTTGCGGGGTCAACAGGGACTGGGGGGTGGCTACACCTTC
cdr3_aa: CASSSLRGQQGLGGGYTF

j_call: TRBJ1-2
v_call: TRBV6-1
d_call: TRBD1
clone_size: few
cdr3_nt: TGTGCCAGCAGTGAAGTTCCCCGACAGGGGTATGGCTACACCTTC
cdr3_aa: CASSEVPRQGYGYTF

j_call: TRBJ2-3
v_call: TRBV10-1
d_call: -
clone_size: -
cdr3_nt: TGCGCCAGCAGTGAAGTCTGGACAGATACGCAGTATTTT
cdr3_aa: CASSEVWTDTQYF

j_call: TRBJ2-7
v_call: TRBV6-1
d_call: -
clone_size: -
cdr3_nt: TGTGCCAGCAGTGAAGCTGGCCCTTTCGAGCAGTACTTC
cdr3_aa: CASSEAGPFEQYF

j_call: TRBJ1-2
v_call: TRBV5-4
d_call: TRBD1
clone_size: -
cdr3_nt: TGTGCCAGCAAGTTAACAGGGGACGGACATGGCTACACCTTC
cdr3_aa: CASKLTGDGHGYTF

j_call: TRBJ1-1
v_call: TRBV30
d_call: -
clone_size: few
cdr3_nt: TGTGCCTGGAGTGTACTCTTGGGGGACACTGAAGCTTTCTTT
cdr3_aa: CAWSVLLGDTEAFF

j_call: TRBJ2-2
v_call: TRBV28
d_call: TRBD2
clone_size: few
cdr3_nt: TGTGCCAGCAGTGGGGTGACTAGCGGTTACACCGGGGAGCTGTTTTTT
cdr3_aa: CASSGVTSGYTGELFF

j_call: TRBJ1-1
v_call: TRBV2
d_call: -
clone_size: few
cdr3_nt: TGTGCCAGCAAGAGGGTGCGGGACACTGAAGCTTTCTTT
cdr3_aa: CASKRVRDTEAFF

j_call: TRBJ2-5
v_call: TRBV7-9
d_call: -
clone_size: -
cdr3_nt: TGTGCCAGCAGCTCCGACGATGTAGAGACCCAGTACTTC
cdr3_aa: CASSSDDVETQYF

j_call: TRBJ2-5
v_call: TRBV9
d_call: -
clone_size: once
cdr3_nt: TGTGCCAGCAGCGTAGCCGTGAGTTCTGGGGAGACCCAGTACTTC
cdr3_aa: CASSVAVSSGETQYF

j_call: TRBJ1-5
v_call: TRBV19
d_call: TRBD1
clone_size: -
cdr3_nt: TGTGCCACCCTGGCCGACAGGGTGGGATTTGAGTATGTTTTT
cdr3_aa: CATLADRVGFEYVF

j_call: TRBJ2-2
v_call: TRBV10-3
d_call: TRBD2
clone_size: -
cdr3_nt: TGTGCCATCAGTGGACTAGCGGGAGGGGGGGCGCCCGGGGAGCTGTTTTTT
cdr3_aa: CAISGLAGGGAPGELFF

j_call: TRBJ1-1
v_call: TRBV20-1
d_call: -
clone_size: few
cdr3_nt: TGCAGTGCAAAGGGGAACACTGAAGCTTTCTTT
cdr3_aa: CSAKGNTEAFF

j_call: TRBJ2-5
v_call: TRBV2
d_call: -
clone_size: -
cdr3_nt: TGTGCCAGCAGTGAAACCCGACAGCCCCAAGAGACCCAGTACTTC
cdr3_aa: CASSETRQPQETQYF

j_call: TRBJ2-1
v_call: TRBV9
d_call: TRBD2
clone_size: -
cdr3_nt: TGTGCCAGCAGCGTAGTCCCCCCCGGACTAGCGGGCTACAATGAGCAGTTCTTC
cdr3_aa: CASSVVPPGLAGYNEQFF

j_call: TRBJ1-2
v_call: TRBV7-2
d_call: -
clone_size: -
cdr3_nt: TGTGCCAGCAGCTTAGACAGTACTTATGGCTACACCTTC
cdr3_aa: CASSLDSTYGYTF

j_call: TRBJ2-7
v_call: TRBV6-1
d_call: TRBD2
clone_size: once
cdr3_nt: TGTGCCAGCAGTGGAATAGCGGGAGGCTGGGCTTACGAGCAGTACTTC
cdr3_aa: CASSGIAGGWAYEQYF

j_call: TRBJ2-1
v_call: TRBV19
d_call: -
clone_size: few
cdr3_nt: TGTGCCAGTAGTAATGTTGGGAACTCCTACAATGAGCAGTTCTTC
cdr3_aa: CASSNVGNSYNEQFF

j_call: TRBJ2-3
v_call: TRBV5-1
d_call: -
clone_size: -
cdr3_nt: TGCGCCAGCAGCCCGGAGCAGGTTGATACGCAGTATTTT
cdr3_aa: CASSPEQVDTQYF

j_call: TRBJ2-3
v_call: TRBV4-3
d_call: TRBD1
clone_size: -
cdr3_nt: TGCGCCAGCAGCCAAATACTGGACAGGGTGACAGATACGCAGTATTTT
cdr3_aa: CASSQILDRVTDTQYF

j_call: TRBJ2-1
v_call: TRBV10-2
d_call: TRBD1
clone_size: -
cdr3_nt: TGCGCCAGCAGTGAGTCCGGACAGGGGCTAGCGGAATACAATGAGCAGTTCTTC
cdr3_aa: CASSESGQGLAEYNEQFF

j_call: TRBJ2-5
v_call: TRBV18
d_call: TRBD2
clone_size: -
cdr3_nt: TGTGCCAGCTCACCAAGACTAGCGGGAGCCCCCTATGAGACCCAGTACTTC
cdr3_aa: CASSPRLAGAPYETQYF

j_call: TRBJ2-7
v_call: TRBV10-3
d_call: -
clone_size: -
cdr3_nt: TGTGCCATCACGGGCCAGGGGTCCTACGAGCAGTACTTC
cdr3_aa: CAITGQGSYEQYF

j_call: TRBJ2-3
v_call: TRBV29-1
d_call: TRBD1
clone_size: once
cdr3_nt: TGCAGCGTTGAGGGTCCCGGGACAGGGGGCCCGACAGCGTATTTT
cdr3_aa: CSVEGPGTGGPTAYF

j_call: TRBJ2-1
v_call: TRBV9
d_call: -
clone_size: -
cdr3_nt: TGTGCCAGCAGCGTAGTCCCAGAGAGCAATGAGCAGTTCTTC
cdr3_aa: CASSVVPESNEQFF

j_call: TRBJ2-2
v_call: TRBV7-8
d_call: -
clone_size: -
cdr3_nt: TGTGCCAGCAGCTTAGTCGGCGTAGTCACCGGGGAGCTGTTTTTT
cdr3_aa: CASSLVGVVTGELFF

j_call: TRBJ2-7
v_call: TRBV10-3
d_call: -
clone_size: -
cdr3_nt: TGTGCCATCAAATTGGACAGCTCCTACGAGCAGTACTTC
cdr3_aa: CAIKLDSSYEQYF

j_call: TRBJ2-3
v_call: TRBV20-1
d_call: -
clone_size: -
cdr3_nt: TGCAGTGCTGCATTGATAGATACGCAGTATTTT
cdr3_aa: CSAALIDTQYF

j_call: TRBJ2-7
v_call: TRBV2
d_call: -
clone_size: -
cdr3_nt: TGTGCCAGCAGAGACAGGGAGGCCTCCTACGAGCAGTACTTC
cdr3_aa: CASRDREASYEQYF